Given below is one T cell receptor (beta chain) in context. This clone was detected many times. Its antigen specificity is not known. No qualities accompany the bases; no much larger clone lies one base away. These data come from a study of blood T cell repertoires in COVID-19 (dated by TCRdb to 2020 to 2022). Study-level background: Samples covering the acute and convalescent phases of COVID-19 were provided by collaborators in the United States, Italy and Spain. The prospective study material was composed of cDNA or gDNA derived from T cells, B-cell-depleted T cells, or PBMCs. Subjects who had been exposed to COVID-19, were actively infected with it, or had recovered from it provided the deeply sampled blood TCRbeta repertoires that made up the dataset. The repertoires were released in a freely available public database intended as a resource for research on the immune response to SARS-CoV-2. The samples were drawn from the first 160 participants of the ongoing ImmuneRACE study and from 950 to 1,500 subjects provided by 6 global collaborators. Sample metadata almost always included a de-identified subject ID, COVID-19 status, age in years and sex. HLA class I and class II types, where available, came from metadata supplied by the sample provider rather than from assay-based typing. General findings and caveats noted by the study authors: How much clinical and demographic metadata was included differed by source and by participant, and the metadata was provided uncurated.

In the prospective study, participants were roughly 18 to 100 years old, resided in about two dozen geographic areas of the United States, and were enrolled through a virtual design. To assign participants to cohorts, the prospective study relied on clinical history that participants themselves reported in a screening survey and a study questionnaire. Each participant in the prospective study had whole blood, serum and a nasopharyngeal or oropharyngeal swab collected by mobile phlebotomists. Additional blood draws and questionnaires over an approximately two-month period could optionally be provided by prospective study participants. Before DNA extraction, prospective study blood samples were shipped either frozen or at room temperature. TCRbeta CDR3 regions were amplified from genomic DNA by means of the immunoSEQ Assay, a bias-controlled multiplex PCR. The authors' analysis ran thus. The number of nucleated cells in each sample was estimated by amplification of reference gene primers within the assay. To quantify the absolute abundance of each unique TCRbeta CDR3 rearrangement, sequence reads were collapsed and filtered. For each sample, productive Simpson clonality was calculated by taking the square root of Simpson's diversity index across productive rearrangements. Not all clones reach the TCRdb copy of this immuneACCESS table, which keeps in-frame sequences only. Checked studies attribute under half of the gap to unresolved V genes and leave the rest unexplained. V, J and clone size reflect that table, while D and trimming were determined from the DNA. Recorded for this sample are 200,000 to 250,000 clones; approximately 86% of them occurred a single time. The top ten clonotypes cover 3.5% to 4.5% of the sample.

Inclusive of the bounding cysteine and phenylalanine, the CDR3 is 14 residues long. The kept DNA is CDR3 alone, 42 bases in frame from the first base. The V and J ends are trimmed by 6 bases and 8 bases, leaving 17 bases between them. Sequences MNHEY (CDR1) and SVGEGT (CDR2) are obtained from the germline V gene. In this chain, TRBV6-2 or TRBV6-3 is recombined with TRBJ2-1; no D segment can be confidently identified. The receptor was derived from a woman aged 35 to 49 with acute COVID-19. The sequenced sample was PBMCs or T cells enriched from blood (not recorded which). The base sequence is TGTGCCAGCAGCCCAATCGAGGCTAGTGATGAGCAGTTCTTC. Translated, it gives CASSPIEASDEQFF.